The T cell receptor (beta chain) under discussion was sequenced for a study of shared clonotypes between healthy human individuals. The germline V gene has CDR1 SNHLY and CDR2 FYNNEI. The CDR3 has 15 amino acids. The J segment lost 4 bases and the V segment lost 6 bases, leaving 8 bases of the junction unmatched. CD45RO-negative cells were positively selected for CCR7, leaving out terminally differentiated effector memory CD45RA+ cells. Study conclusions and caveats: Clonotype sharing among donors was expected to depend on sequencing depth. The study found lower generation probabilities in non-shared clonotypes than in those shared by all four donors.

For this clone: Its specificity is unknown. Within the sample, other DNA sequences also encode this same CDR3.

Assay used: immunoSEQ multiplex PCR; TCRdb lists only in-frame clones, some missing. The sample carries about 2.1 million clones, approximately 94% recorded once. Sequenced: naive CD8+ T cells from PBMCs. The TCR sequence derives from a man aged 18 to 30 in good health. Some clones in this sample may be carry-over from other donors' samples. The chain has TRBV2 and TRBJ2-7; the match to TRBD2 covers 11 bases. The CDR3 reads CASRWGLAASYEQYF. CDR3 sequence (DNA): TGTGCCAGCAGGTGGGGACTAGCGGCTTCTTACGAGCAGTACTTC. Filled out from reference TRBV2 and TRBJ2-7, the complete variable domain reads EPEVTQTPSHQVTQMGQEVILRCVPISNHLYFYWYRQILGQKVEFLVSFYNNEISEKSEIFDDQFSVERPDGSNFTLKIRSTKLEDSAMYFCASRWGLAASYEQYFGPGTRLTVT.